These 19 T cell receptor beta chains originate from one sample sequenced in a study of cytomegalovirus exposure and HLA in healthy donors (dated by TCRdb to the late 2010s). Receptor libraries were prepared by the immunoSEQ multiplex PCR assay. A mixture of 60 forward primers for TCR Vbeta segments and 13 reverse primers for TCR Jbeta segments was used in the multiplex PCR. This immuneACCESS table, as held by TCRdb, lists in-frame sequences with V and J called but not all clones. Of the missing ones, under half trace to an unresolved V gene in checked studies; the others have no known cause. This sample holds roughly 100,000 clones; roughly three quarters were observed only once. Around 4.1% of the sample belongs to the ten largest clones. The specimen sequenced was PBMCs. These receptors originate from a man aged 40-50 years in good health and CMV-seronegative.

Points on this clone: A junction end diverges from the germline sequence, so it may reflect a read error. The genes are TRBV7-9 and TRBJ1-4; D is unresolved. The germline CDR1 and CDR2 sequences are SEHNR and FQNEAQ (reference sequence). The CDR3 spans 14 residues. The chain's CDR3 is CSSSFGQANEKLFF. CDR3 DNA: TGTTCCAGCAGCTTTGGCCAGGCTAATGAAAAACTGTTTTTT.

The gene calls are TRBV6-5 and TRBJ2-2, with 7 positions matching TRBD1. This CDR3 is built from 14 residues. The V gene's germline CDR1 is MNHEY and CDR2 SVGAGI. The ends lost 8 bases at V and 2 bases at J; junction bases unmatched: 5. CDR3 in amino acids: CASRGGLNTGELFF. In DNA, the CDR3 is TGTGCCAGCCGAGGGGGCCTTAACACCGGGGAGCTGTTTTTT.

The gene calls are TRBV27 and TRBJ2-1, with D possibly matching TRBD1 (5 bases). This CDR3 spans 14 amino acids. Trimming took 8 bases from V and 2 from J, leaving 13 bases between them. The germline V gene encodes CDR1 MNHEY and CDR2 SMNVEV (reference sequence). In DNA form, the CDR3 reads TGTGCCAGCTCCTTGCAGGGCACCTACAATGAGCAGTTCTTC. Residues: CASSLQGTYNEQFF.

The chain has TRBV6-1 and TRBJ2-7, with 10 bases aligning to TRBD1. Germline trimming cut 5 bases from V and 4 bases from J; bases unmatched to any gene: 2. The CDR3 contains 13 residues. Germline CDR1 is MNHNS and CDR2 is SASEGT. CDR3 sequence: CASSSGQGYEQYV. In DNA, the CDR3 is TGTGCCAGCAGTTCGGGACAGGGGTACGAGCAGTACGTC.

The DNA for the CDR3 is TGTGCCAGCAGCTTAGCTCAGGGGATTTCCTACGAGCAGTACTTC. This translates into CASSLAQGISYEQYF. The chain couples TRBV7-9 to TRBJ2-7, with D possibly TRBD1 on 6 matching bases. V gave up 0 bases and J gave up 1 base, with 10 bases separating them. Germline V gene data show CDR1 as SEHNR and CDR2 as FQNEAQ (reference sequence). The CDR3 covers 15 residues.

The rearrangement links TRBV11-3 to TRBJ2-1; possible D gene TRBD2, 7 bases. Germline CDR1 and CDR2: SGHNT and YENEEA. CDR3 length: 14 residues. V was trimmed by 8 bases and J by 4 bases, leaving 15 bases between them. CDR3 in amino acids: CASSPGGPYNEQFF. In DNA form, the CDR3 reads TGTGCCAGCTCCCCGGGGGGCCCTTACAATGAGCAGTTCTTC. Full variable domain (rest looked up from reference TRBV11-3 and TRBJ2-1): EAGVVQSPRYKIIEKKQPVAFWCNPISGHNTLYWYLQNLGQGPELLIRYENEEAVDDSQLPKDRFSAERLKGVDSTLKIQPAELGDSAVYLCASSPGGPYNEQFFGPGTRLTVL.

The CDR3 nucleotides are TGCGCCAGCAGCCACGGACAGGGGAACACTGAAGCTTTCTTT. This encodes CASSHGQGNTEAFF. The chain recombines TRBV10-2 with TRBJ1-1, with 8 bases that match TRBD1. Germline values: CDR1 WSHSY, CDR2 SAAADI. V lost 6 bases to trimming and J lost 1 base; unmatched junction nucleotides: 4. CDR3 length equals 14 residues.

The sample holds one count of this clone. The chain recombines TRBV6-1 with TRBJ1-5; tentatively, D is TRBD1 (5 bases). The germline V gene encodes CDR1 MNHNS and CDR2 SASEGT. Between the trimmed V and J ends, which lost 4 bases and 3 bases, there was a span of 16 bases. The CDR3 is 16 amino acids. The CDR3 sequence: CASSARHQGSNQPQHF. The DNA of the CDR3 is TGTGCCAGCAGTGCGCGGCACCAGGGATCCAATCAGCCCCAGCATTTT.

As for this clone: An end of the junction differs from the germline gene, which may be a read error. This chain links TRBV7-9 with TRBJ1-1; 9 nucleotides agree with TRBD1. In germline, CDR1 is SEHNR, CDR2 FQNEAQ (reference sequence). The CDR3 contains 14 residues. CDR3 residues: CSSSLGGDRVEAFF. CDR3 sequence (DNA): TGTTCCAGCAGCTTAGGGGGGGACAGGGTTGAAGCTTTCTTT.

This clone was counted a few times. V and J are TRBV5-1 and TRBJ2-7, with a possible D match to TRBD1 (6 bases). CDR1 is SGHRS, CDR2 YFSETQ, per germline. The V end was cut by 2 bases, the J end by 3 bases, with 15 bases between. The CDR3 consists of 15 residues. CDR3 DNA sequence: TGCGCCAGCAGCTTCTCCGGCACAGGGTTCTACGAGCAGTACTTC. It is translated as CASSFSGTGFYEQYF. Complete variable domain (other parts from reference TRBV5-1 and TRBJ2-7): KAGVTQTPRYLIKTRGQQVTLSCSPISGHRSVSWYQQTPGQGLQFLFEYFSETQRNKGNFPGRFSGRQFSNSRSEMNVSTLELGDSALYLCASSFSGTGFYEQYFGPGTRLTVT.

The rearrangement uses TRBV5-8 and TRBJ1-5; D unclear. The CDR3 is made up of 17 amino acids. V was trimmed by 0 bases and J by 3 bases, leaving 16 bases between them. In germline, CDR1 is SGHTS, CDR2 YDEGEE. The DNA for the CDR3 is TGTGCCAGCAGCTTGGCCGGAGGATCGGGTTCCAATCAGCCCCAGCATTTT. Translated, it gives CASSLAGGSGSNQPQHF.

CDR3 amino acids: CASAPGLLYGYTF. CDR3 DNA: TGTGCCAGCGCTCCTGGACTCCTTTATGGCTACACCTTC. The rearrangement links TRBV5-8 to TRBJ1-2; D is unclear. Germline loops: CDR1 SGHTS, CDR2 YDEGEE. With 7 bases removed from V and 5 bases from J, the gap between germline ends came to 15 bases. The CDR3 loop spans 13 amino acids. Full variable domain (remainder filled in from reference TRBV5-8 and TRBJ1-2): EAGVTQSPTHLIKTRGQQATLRCSPISGHTSVYWYQQALGLGLQFLLWYDEGEERNRGNFPPRFSGRQFPNYSSELNVNALELEDSALYLCASAPGLLYGYTFGSGTRLTVV.

J is TRBJ1-3 and V is TRBV11-2; TRBD1 aligns across 7 bases. The V segment lost 3 bases and the J segment 1 base; nucleotides outside the gene matches: 3. Germline CDR1 SGHAT, CDR2 FQNNGV. CDR3 length equals 15 residues. CDR3 region: CASSFRQGSGNTIYF. CDR3 sequence (DNA): TGTGCCAGCAGCTTCCGACAGGGATCTGGAAACACCATATATTTT.

This sequence joins TRBV4-3 and TRBJ2-3, with a possible D match to TRBD1 (5 bases). The CDR3 totals 16 residues. Germline CDR1 and CDR2: LGHNA and YSLEER. V was trimmed by 0 bases and J by 5 bases, leaving 15 bases between them. The CDR3 reads CASSQDFGRVRDTQYF. The DNA of the CDR3 is TGCGCCAGCAGCCAAGATTTCGGCAGGGTCCGAGATACGCAGTATTTT.

The chain carries TRBV12-5 and TRBJ2-2, with D perhaps TRBD1 (7 bases). Trimming took 4 bases from V and 6 from J, leaving 21 bases between them. This CDR3 contains 17 residues. From germline, CDR1 is LGHNT and CDR2 FRNRAP. The CDR3 loop reads CASGSPGGTGYAGELFF. The CDR3 DNA is TGTGCTAGTGGTTCCCCAGGGGGGACGGGATACGCCGGGGAGCTGTTTTTT.

The chain has TRBV6-1 and TRBJ2-7, with 7 bases that match TRBD1. J was trimmed by 3 bases and V by 4 bases; bases with no gene match: 3. This CDR3 comprises 13 residues. Per the germline V gene, CDR1 is MNHNS and CDR2 is SASEGT. The CDR3 DNA reads TGTGCCAGCAGTGCTAGACAGGGCTACGAGCAGTACGTC. It encodes CASSARQGYEQYV.

There are a few counts of this clone. The junction differs from germline at one of its ends, possibly a read error. This sample includes further DNA sequences coding for the same CDR3. The chain is built from TRBV9 and TRBJ1-6, with TRBD1 matching over 8 bases. Germline V gene lookup returns CDR1 SGDLS and CDR2 YYNGEE. CDR3 length: 15 amino acids. The CDR3, as DNA: TGTGCCAGCAGCCCAGGACAGGGTAAGGATTCCCCCCTCCACTTT. Amino acid sequence: CASSPGQGKDSPLHF.

The J gene is TRBJ2-2, the V gene TRBV10-1; tentatively, D is TRBD2 (6 bases). This CDR3 region has 15 residues. Trimming stripped 2 bases from V and 8 bases from J, with 15 bases between. Germline lookup yields CDR1 WNHNN and CDR2 SYGVQD (reference sequence). CDR3 region: CASSEKVAVWGELFF. CDR3 sequence (DNA): TGCGCCAGCAGTGAGAAAGTAGCGGTGTGGGGGGAGCTGTTTTTT.

This clone has only a few counts. This chain links TRBV2 with TRBJ1-5, with D tentatively TRBD1 (6 bases). Germline V lookup: CDR1 SNHLY, CDR2 FYNNEI. CDR3 size: 14 residues. V was cut by 3 bases and J by 5 bases, with 11 bases left in between. The CDR3 nucleotides read TGTGCCAGCAGTGATGACAGGAACTATCAGCCCCAGCATTTT. Protein sequence: CASSDDRNYQPQHF.